This T cell receptor beta chain was found in a study of monozygotic twins with inflammatory bowel disease. Study-wide results and caveats: For IBD patients, clonotypes shared with others were fewer than for healthy twins, especially with disease activity.

Each donor supplied about 2.5 ml of blood. As for this clonotype: Its antigen remains unidentified.

There are 16 residues in the CDR3. Template switching appended UMIs that held a 6-nucleotide sample barcode. Two nested PCRs, of roughly 16 and 10 cycles, processed TCRalpha and TCRbeta cDNA. For each CDR3 protein, TCRdb gives one entry from its re-call of the 5' RACE reads, without DNA. Listed are hundreds of thousands of distinct CDR3 sequences; 5.5% to 6.5% falls within the top ten. The sample taken for sequencing was blood. The TCR comes from a human donor with ulcerative colitis or Crohn's disease, or a healthy co-twin of an affected twin (not recorded which). The chain joins TRBV12-3 or TRBV12-4 to TRBJ1-2; no DNA is available, so the TRBD1 call from TCRdb remains unchecked. The CDR3 protein is CASRLFGTGGNYGYTF.